The 32 T cell receptor beta chains given below trace back to one sample, sequenced in a study of radiotherapy plus CTLA-4 blockade in lung cancer. The assay was immunoSEQ multiplex PCR, and TCRdb's table has in-frame clones only and misses some. The profile shows some 110,000 clones, roughly 74% of them singletons. Here the sequenced sample was peripheral blood, taken from a patient treated with radiotherapy plus ipilimumab. The receptors stem from a human donor with non-small cell lung cancer who had a partial response to radiotherapy plus ipilimumab.

The chain uses TRBV2 and TRBJ2-2; a possible D gene is TRBD2 (6 bases). Germline assignment: CDR1 SNHLY and CDR2 FYNNEI. The CDR3 is 14 amino acids. V lost 7 bases to trimming and J lost 6 bases, with 15 bases between them. DNA of the CDR3: TGTGCCAGCACCTATGATACGGGGGCCGGGGAGCTGTTTTTT. Translation gives CASTYDTGAGELFF.

This clone was detected a few times. The chain couples TRBV5-4 to TRBJ1-3; D is uncertain. The length of the CDR3 is 13 residues. From germline, CDR1 is SGHNT and CDR2 YYREEE (reference sequence). Trimming removed 5 bases from V and 3 bases from J, with 9 bases in between. CDR3 amino acids: CASSSMLGNTIYF. CDR3 DNA sequence: TGTGCCAGCAGTTCTATGCTTGGAAACACCATATATTTT.

This clone came up a few times. The sample carries other DNA sequences with the same CDR3. V gene TRBV18 combines with J gene TRBJ2-5; tentative D call: TRBD2 (6 bases). The CDR3 is made up of 13 amino acids. Germline V gene lookup returns CDR1 KGHSH and CDR2 LQKENI. Trimming removed 0 bases at V and 4 bases at J, with 6 bases between. The CDR3 sequence is CASSPPGGETQYF. In nucleotides, the CDR3 is TGTGCCAGCTCACCACCGGGGGGAGAGACCCAGTACTTC.

The chain links TRBV9 to TRBJ2-2; tentatively, D is TRBD1 (5 bases). CDR3 size: 16 residues. CDR1 is SGDLS and CDR2 is YYNGEE in the germline V gene. V was cut by 0 bases and J by 3 bases, with 12 bases left in between. CDR3 region: CASSVDPDKYTGELFF. CDR3 nucleotides: TGTGCCAGCAGCGTAGACCCGGACAAGTACACCGGGGAGCTGTTTTTT.

In this sample, this clone turned up a few times. The rearrangement links TRBV5-1 to TRBJ2-7; 10 bases agree with TRBD1. The CDR3 sequence is 14 residues long. Germline CDR1 is SGHRS and CDR2 is YFSETQ. This chain's CDR3 is CASSLGQGRREQYV. The CDR3 bases are TGTGCCAGCAGCTTGGGACAGGGGAGGCGCGAGCAGTACGTC.

The chain uses TRBV28 and TRBJ1-5; D is ambiguous. This CDR3 comprises 15 residues. In germline, CDR1 is MDHEN, CDR2 SYDVKM. Deletions cut 4 bases from V and 6 bases from J, with 16 bases between. The CDR3 loop reads CASSSLAARGQPQHF. The CDR3 DNA sequence: TGTGCCAGCAGTTCCCTTGCGGCCCGAGGTCAGCCCCAGCATTTT.

The chain recombines TRBV27 with TRBJ2-3; TRBD2 is a possible D gene (6 bases). The germline V and J ends were trimmed by 5 bases and 3 bases, with 18 bases remaining between them. From germline, CDR1 is MNHEY and CDR2 SMNVEV (reference sequence). This CDR3 is 16 amino acids long. As DNA, the CDR3 is TGTGCCAGCAGTAGGCGTTGGGGGGATTGGACAGATACGCAGTATTTT. Translating it yields CASSRRWGDWTDTQYF.

The V call is TRBV27, the J call TRBJ2-1; the D is unclear. Trimming took off 0 bases at V and 2 bases at J, with 8 bases between the two ends. This CDR3 contains 15 residues. CDR1 and CDR2 from the germline V gene are MNHEY and SMNVEV (reference sequence). In DNA form, the CDR3 reads TGTGCCAGCAGTTTATCATGGCAGACCTACAATGAGCAGTTCTTC. This codes for CASSLSWQTYNEQFF.

The chain joins TRBV10-1 to TRBJ2-7, with 12 bases identical to TRBD2. The CDR3 spans 14 residues. V lost 6 bases to trimming and J lost 6 bases; unmatched junction nucleotides: 6. CDR1 WNHNN and CDR2 SYGVQD come from the germline V gene (reference sequence). CDR3 sequence (DNA): TGCGCCAGCAGAGCTAGCGGGAGGGCCAGCGAGCAGTACGTC. This sequence encodes CASRASGRASEQYV.

The CDR3 coding sequence is TGTGCCAGTAGTATAACTAGCGGGAGTCGTCATGAGCAGTTCTTC. This gives the protein CASSITSGSRHEQFF. V and J are TRBV19 and TRBJ2-1; 11 bases are a match to TRBD2. V trimming: 2 bases; J trimming: 8 bases; junction bases outside the gene matches: 5. The CDR3 contains 15 residues. Germline V gene data show CDR1 as LNHDA and CDR2 as SQIVND (reference sequence).

The CDR3 coding sequence is TGTGCCAGCAGTGAGACGGGAGGGGCTTCGCAGTACTTC. It specifies CASSETGGASQYF. The V call is TRBV2, the J call TRBJ2-5, with 8 bases that match TRBD2. This CDR3 is 13 amino acids long. The germline V gene encodes CDR1 SNHLY and CDR2 FYNNEI. J gave up 11 bases and V 3 bases, and 8 bases lay outside the gene matches.

This clone was counted between two and nine times. The V call is TRBV27, the J call TRBJ2-1, with TRBD1 matching 8 bases. From germline, CDR1 is MNHEY and CDR2 SMNVEV (reference sequence). V gave up 2 bases and J gave up 12 bases; unmatched junction bases: 6. The CDR3 length is 13 residues. Here the CDR3 reads CASSLKSDRGQFF. The CDR3, as DNA: TGTGCCAGCAGTTTAAAATCCGACAGGGGGCAGTTCTTC.

The genes are TRBV12-5 and TRBJ2-1, with D perhaps TRBD2 (5 bases). Trimming stripped 0 bases from V and 3 bases from J, with 6 bases between. Germline loops: CDR1 LGHNT, CDR2 FRNRAP. The CDR3 spans 14 residues. CDR3 loop: CASGLVSGYNEQFF. DNA of the CDR3: TGTGCTAGTGGTTTGGTAAGCGGCTACAATGAGCAGTTCTTC.

This chain uses TRBV9 with TRBJ2-2, with D tentatively TRBD1 (7 bases). Germline loops: CDR1 SGDLS, CDR2 YYNGEE. The CDR3 is 16 residues long. V lost 0 bases to trimming and J lost 3 bases, with 12 bases between them. The CDR3 reads CASSVEGRGDTGELFF. For the CDR3, the DNA is TGTGCCAGCAGCGTAGAGGGCAGGGGGGACACCGGGGAGCTGTTTTTT.

The J gene is TRBJ1-1, the V gene TRBV5-4; 11 bases fit TRBD1. This CDR3 is 16 amino acids long. V was pared by 2 bases and J by 6 bases, with 9 bases of the junction left unmatched. CDR1 and CDR2 (germline): SGHNT, YYREEE (reference sequence). The CDR3, as DNA: TGTGCCAGCAGCTTTGGACAGGGGGCTCGGTTTTCTGAAGCTTTCTTT. Encoded protein: CASSFGQGARFSEAFF. Drawing the rest from reference TRBV5-4 and TRBJ1-1, the complete variable domain is ETGVTQSPTHLIKTRGQQVTLRCSSQSGHNTVSWYQQALGQGPQFIFQYYREEENGRGNFPPRFSGLQFPNYSSELNVNALELDDSALYLCASSFGQGARFSEAFFGQGTRLTVV.

The chain joins TRBV27 to TRBJ1-5; 7 nucleotides match TRBD1. The junction had 10 bases not matched to a gene; V was cut back by 5 bases and J by 6 bases. The CDR3 runs 15 residues. CDR1 is MNHEY, CDR2 SMNVEV, per germline (reference sequence). This chain's CDR3 is CASSPDRVVRQPQHF. CDR3 in DNA: TGTGCCAGCAGTCCCGACAGGGTAGTGCGTCAGCCCCAGCATTTT.

This clone came up a few times. The chain is built from TRBV5-1 and TRBJ2-1; 8 bases agree with TRBD1. Germline-derived CDR1 and CDR2 are SGHRS and YFSETQ. The length of the CDR3 is 15 residues. V lost 3 bases, J lost 0 bases, and 2 bases stayed unmatched. The CDR3 sequence: CASSSGQGSYNEQFF. CDR3 DNA sequence: TGCGCCAGCAGCTCAGGACAGGGCTCCTACAATGAGCAGTTCTTC.

This clone appeared once. The V and J genes are TRBV6-5 and TRBJ2-4; D perhaps matches TRBD2 (7 bases). This CDR3 spans 15 amino acids. The V and J ends lost 5 bases and 3 bases respectively, with 14 bases between them. Germline loops: CDR1 MNHEY, CDR2 SVGAGI. CDR3 nucleotides: TGTGCCAGCAGTAACAGGGAGGGGGTCAAAAACATTCAGTACTTC. Translation gives CASSNREGVKNIQYF.

The chain joins TRBV28 to TRBJ2-3; TRBD2 matches at 8 bases. This CDR3 is 15 amino acids long. After removal of 6 bases from V and 0 bases from J, the junction contained 5 bases not matched to a gene. CDR1 is MDHEN and CDR2 is SYDVKM in the germline V gene. The CDR3 sequence: CASRPRTSSTDTQYF. The CDR3 nucleotides are TGTGCCAGCAGACCCCGGACTAGCAGCACAGATACGCAGTATTTT. Complete variable domain (other parts from reference TRBV28 and TRBJ2-3): DVKVTQSSRYLVKRTGEKVFLECVQDMDHENMFWYRQDPGLGLRLIYFSYDVKMKEKGDIPEGYSVSREKKERFSLILESASTNQTSMYLCASRPRTSSTDTQYFGPGTRLTVL.

This clone was recorded only once. V usage is TRBV5-1 and J usage is TRBJ2-2; 9 bases map to TRBD1. CDR1 is SGHRS, CDR2 YFSETQ, per germline. There are 16 residues in the CDR3. With V trimmed by 4 bases and J by 4 bases, 8 bases remained unmatched. As DNA, the CDR3 is TGCGCCAGCAGCCCCCGGACAGGGGTGAGCACCGGGGAGCTGTTTTTT. This codes for CASSPRTGVSTGELFF. The complete variable domain, with remaining parts taken from reference TRBV5-1 and TRBJ2-2, reads KAGVTQTPRYLIKTRGQQVTLSCSPISGHRSVSWYQQTPGQGLQFLFEYFSETQRNKGNFPGRFSGRQFSNSRSEMNVSTLELGDSALYLCASSPRTGVSTGELFFGEGSRLTVL.

The rearrangement joins TRBV5-1 to TRBJ2-2, with a weak D call TRBD2 (5 bases). The CDR3 has 15 residues. V was trimmed by 0 bases and J by 0 bases, leaving 6 bases between them. CDR1 and CDR2 (germline): SGHRS, YFSETQ. The CDR3 loop reads CASSLELANTGELFF. The CDR3 DNA sequence: TGCGCCAGCAGCTTGGAACTAGCGAACACCGGGGAGCTGTTTTTT. Full variable domain (missing parts from reference TRBV5-1 and TRBJ2-2): KAGVTQTPRYLIKTRGQQVTLSCSPISGHRSVSWYQQTPGQGLQFLFEYFSETQRNKGNFPGRFSGRQFSNSRSEMNVSTLELGDSALYLCASSLELANTGELFFGEGSRLTVL.

The chain combines TRBV2 with TRBJ1-5; D possibly corresponds to TRBD1 (6 bases). The V gene lost 4 bases and the J gene lost 0 bases, with 10 bases spanning the gap. The CDR3 has 15 amino acids. Looked up from germline, CDR1 is SNHLY and CDR2 is FYNNEI. CDR3 sequence: CASSGGQNSNQPQHF. The CDR3 DNA reads as TGTGCCAGCAGTGGCGGACAGAATAGCAATCAGCCCCAGCATTTT.

This sequence joins TRBV4-2 and TRBJ1-5; TRBD1 matches at 8 bases. Germline assignment: CDR1 LGHNA and CDR2 YNFKEQ. Trimming cost V 6 bases and J 7 bases; bases outside gene matches: 8. The CDR3 runs to 14 residues. CDR3 in amino acids: CASSYGQGTQPQHF. The CDR3 region has the DNA TGTGCCAGCAGTTACGGACAGGGCACCCAGCCCCAGCATTTT.

The chain is built from TRBV25-1 and TRBJ1-1; 7 positions agree with TRBD1. The CDR3 runs to 14 residues. The V gene's germline CDR1 is MGHDK and CDR2 SYGVNS. V was clipped by 3 bases and J by 3 bases; unmatched bases: 4. The CDR3 region is CASSDMTGYTEAFF. DNA of the CDR3: TGTGCCAGCAGTGACATGACAGGGTACACTGAAGCTTTCTTT.

This clone was counted between two and nine times. The rearrangement joins TRBV9 to TRBJ2-5, with 10 bases lining up with TRBD2. Trimming cost V 3 bases and J 7 bases; bases outside gene matches: 9. Germline CDR1 is SGDLS and CDR2 is YYNGEE. The CDR3 spans 15 residues. CDR3 sequence: CASSAASGGMGTQYF. DNA of the CDR3: TGTGCCAGCAGCGCCGCTAGCGGGGGAATGGGGACCCAGTACTTC.

This chain joins TRBV10-2 and TRBJ2-7; 8 bases fit TRBD2. CDR3 length: 13 amino acids. Germline values: CDR1 WSHSY, CDR2 SAAADI. V gave up 7 bases and J gave up 2 bases; unmatched junction bases: 4. The DNA for the CDR3 is TGCGCCAGCACATTAGCGGGAACCTACGAGCAGTACTTC. Its translation: CASTLAGTYEQYF.

The chain employs TRBV7-9 and TRBJ2-1, with 10 positions matching TRBD2. The CDR3 runs 15 residues. Germline CDR1 and CDR2: SEHNR and FQNEAQ (reference sequence). The trim removed 5 bases at V and 10 bases at J, leaving 11 bases unmatched. The CDR3 is CASSPRLAGLGEQFF. The CDR3 DNA follows: TGTGCCAGCAGCCCAAGACTAGCGGGCCTGGGGGAGCAGTTCTTC.

The CDR3 DNA reads TGCGCCAGCAGCCAAGATCGGGGCTATGGCTACACCTTC. Translating it yields CASSQDRGYGYTF. The chain is built from TRBV4-1 and TRBJ1-2; D is uncertain. CDR3 length: 13 amino acids. The germline CDR1 and CDR2 sequences are MGHRA and YSYEKL. V dropped 0 bases and J dropped 4 bases, with 6 bases sitting between them.

The V and J genes are TRBV7-2 and TRBJ2-5; 7 bases match TRBD2. The CDR3 contains 15 residues. Looked up from germline, CDR1 is SGHTA and CDR2 is FQGNSA. V lost 2 bases, J lost 1 base, and 4 bases stayed unmatched. The chain's CDR3 is CASSLMGGGQETQYF. The CDR3 region has the DNA TGTGCCAGCAGCTTAATGGGGGGGGGCCAAGAGACCCAGTACTTC. Drawing the rest from reference TRBV7-2 and TRBJ2-5, the complete variable domain is GAGVSQSPSNKVTEKGKDVELRCDPISGHTALYWYRQSLGQGLEFLIYFQGNSAPDKSGLPSDRFSAERTGGSVSTLTIQRTQQEDSAVYLCASSLMGGGQETQYFGPGTRLLVL.

The chain links TRBV6-1 to TRBJ1-1; 8 nucleotides match TRBD1. The V and J ends lost 10 bases and 3 bases, in that order; junction bases with no gene match: 10. The CDR3 sequence is 14 residues long. The germline V gene encodes CDR1 MNHNS and CDR2 SASEGT. Here the CDR3 reads CATLQGGRDTEAFF. CDR3 in DNA: TGTGCCACCTTACAGGGGGGGCGGGACACTGAAGCTTTCTTT.

The CDR3 is CASSPGTGGHYEQYV. Written as DNA, the CDR3 is TGTGCCAGTAGTCCCGGGACAGGGGGCCATTACGAGCAGTACGTC. The genes are TRBV19 and TRBJ2-7, with TRBD1 matching over 12 bases. CDR3 length: 15 residues. The V segment lost 5 bases and the J segment 4 bases; nucleotides outside the gene matches: 6. CDR1 and CDR2 (germline): LNHDA, SQIVND (reference sequence).

The chain couples TRBV7-8 to TRBJ2-1; D perhaps matches TRBD2 (6 bases). CDR3 size: 12 residues. V was pared by 0 bases and J by 9 bases, with 6 bases between. Per germline, CDR1 SGHVS and CDR2 FQNEAQ. CDR3 sequence: CASSLAGGEQFF. Written as DNA, the CDR3 is TGTGCCAGCAGCTTAGCCGGGGGTGAGCAGTTCTTC.